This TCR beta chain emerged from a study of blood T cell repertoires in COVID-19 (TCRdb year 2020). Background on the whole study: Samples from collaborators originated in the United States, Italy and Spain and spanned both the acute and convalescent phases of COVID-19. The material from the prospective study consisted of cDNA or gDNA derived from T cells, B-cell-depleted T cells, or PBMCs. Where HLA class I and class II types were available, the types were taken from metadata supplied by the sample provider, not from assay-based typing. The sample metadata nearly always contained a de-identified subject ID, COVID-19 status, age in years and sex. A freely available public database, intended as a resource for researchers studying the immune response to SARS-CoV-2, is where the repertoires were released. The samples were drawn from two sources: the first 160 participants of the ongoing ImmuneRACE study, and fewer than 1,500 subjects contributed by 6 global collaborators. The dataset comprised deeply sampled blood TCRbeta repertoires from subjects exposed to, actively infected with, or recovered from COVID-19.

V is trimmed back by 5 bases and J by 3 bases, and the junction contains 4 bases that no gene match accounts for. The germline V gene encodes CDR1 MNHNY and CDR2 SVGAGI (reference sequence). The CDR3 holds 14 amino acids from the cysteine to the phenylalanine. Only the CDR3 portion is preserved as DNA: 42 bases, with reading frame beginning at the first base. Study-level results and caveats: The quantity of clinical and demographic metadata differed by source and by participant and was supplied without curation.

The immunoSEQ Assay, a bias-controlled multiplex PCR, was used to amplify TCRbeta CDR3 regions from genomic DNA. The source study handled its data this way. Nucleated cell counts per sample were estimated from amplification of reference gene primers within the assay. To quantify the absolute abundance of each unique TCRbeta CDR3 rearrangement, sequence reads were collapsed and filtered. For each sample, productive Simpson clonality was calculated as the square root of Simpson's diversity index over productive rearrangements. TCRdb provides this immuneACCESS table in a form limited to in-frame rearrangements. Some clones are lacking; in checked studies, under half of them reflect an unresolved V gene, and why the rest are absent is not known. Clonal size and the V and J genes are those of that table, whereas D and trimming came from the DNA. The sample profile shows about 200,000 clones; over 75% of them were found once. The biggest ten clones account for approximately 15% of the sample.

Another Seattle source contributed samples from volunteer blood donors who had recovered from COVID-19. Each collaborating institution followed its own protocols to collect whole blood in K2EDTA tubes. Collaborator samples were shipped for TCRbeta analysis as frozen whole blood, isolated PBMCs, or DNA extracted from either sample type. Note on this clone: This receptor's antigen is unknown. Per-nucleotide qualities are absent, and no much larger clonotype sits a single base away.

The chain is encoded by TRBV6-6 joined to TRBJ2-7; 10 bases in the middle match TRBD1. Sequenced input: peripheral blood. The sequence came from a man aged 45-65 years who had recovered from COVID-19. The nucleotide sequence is TGTGCCAGCAGTCTAGGGACAGGGGTCTACGAGCAGTACTTC. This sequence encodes CASSLGTGVYEQYF.